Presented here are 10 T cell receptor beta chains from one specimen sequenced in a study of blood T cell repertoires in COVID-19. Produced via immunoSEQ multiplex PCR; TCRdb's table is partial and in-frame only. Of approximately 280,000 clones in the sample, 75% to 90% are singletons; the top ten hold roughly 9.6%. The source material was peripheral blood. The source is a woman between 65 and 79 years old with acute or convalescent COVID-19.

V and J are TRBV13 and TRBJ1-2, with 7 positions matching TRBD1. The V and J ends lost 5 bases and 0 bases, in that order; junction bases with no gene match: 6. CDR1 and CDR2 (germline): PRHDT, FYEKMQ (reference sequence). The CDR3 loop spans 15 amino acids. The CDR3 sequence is CASSPRDSSNYGYTF. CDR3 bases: TGTGCCAGCAGCCCGAGGGACAGCTCTAACTATGGCTACACCTTC.

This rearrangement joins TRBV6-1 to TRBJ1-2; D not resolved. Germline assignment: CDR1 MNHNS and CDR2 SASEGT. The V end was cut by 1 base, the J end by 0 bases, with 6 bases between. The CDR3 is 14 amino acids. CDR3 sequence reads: CASSEVGANYGYTF. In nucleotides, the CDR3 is TGTGCCAGCAGTGAAGTCGGAGCTAACTATGGCTACACCTTC.

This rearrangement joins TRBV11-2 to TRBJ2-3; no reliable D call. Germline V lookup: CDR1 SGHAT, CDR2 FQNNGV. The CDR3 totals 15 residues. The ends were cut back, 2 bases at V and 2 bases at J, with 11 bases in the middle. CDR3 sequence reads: CASSLMSTYTDTQYF. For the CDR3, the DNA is TGTGCCAGCAGCTTAATGTCCACCTACACAGATACGCAGTATTTT.

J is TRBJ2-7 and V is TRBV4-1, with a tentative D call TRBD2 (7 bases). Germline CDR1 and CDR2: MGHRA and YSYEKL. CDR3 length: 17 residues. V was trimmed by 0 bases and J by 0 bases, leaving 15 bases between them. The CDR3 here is CASSQESGTLYSYEQYF. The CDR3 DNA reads TGCGCCAGCAGCCAAGAGAGCGGGACATTGTACTCCTACGAGCAGTACTTC.

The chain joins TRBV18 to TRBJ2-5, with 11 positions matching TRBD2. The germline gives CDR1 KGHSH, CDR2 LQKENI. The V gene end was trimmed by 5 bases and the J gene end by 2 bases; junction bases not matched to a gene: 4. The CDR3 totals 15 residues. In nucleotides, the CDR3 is TGTGCCAGCTCAGATCTAGCGGGGGGACAAGAGACCCAGTACTTC. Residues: CASSDLAGGQETQYF.

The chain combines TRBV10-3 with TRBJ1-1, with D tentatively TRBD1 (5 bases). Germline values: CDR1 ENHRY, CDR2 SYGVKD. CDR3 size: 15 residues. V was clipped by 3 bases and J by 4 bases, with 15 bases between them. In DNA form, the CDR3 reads TGTGCCATCAGTGACCCAGGGAGGAGGAGCACTGAAGCTTTCTTT. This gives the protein CAISDPGRRSTEAFF.

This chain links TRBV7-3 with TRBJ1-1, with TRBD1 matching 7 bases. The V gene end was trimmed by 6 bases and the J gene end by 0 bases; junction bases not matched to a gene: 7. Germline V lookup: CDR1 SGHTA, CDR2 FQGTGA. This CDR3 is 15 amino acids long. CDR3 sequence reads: CASRYSGTVNTEAFF. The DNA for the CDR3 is TGTGCCAGCAGATACTCCGGGACAGTGAACACTGAAGCTTTCTTT. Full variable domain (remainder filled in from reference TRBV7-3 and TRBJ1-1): GAGVSQTPSNKVTEKGKYVELRCDPISGHTALYWYRQSLGQGPEFLIYFQGTGAADDSGLPNDRFFAVRPEGSVSTLKIQRTERGDSAVYLCASRYSGTVNTEAFFGQGTRLTVV.

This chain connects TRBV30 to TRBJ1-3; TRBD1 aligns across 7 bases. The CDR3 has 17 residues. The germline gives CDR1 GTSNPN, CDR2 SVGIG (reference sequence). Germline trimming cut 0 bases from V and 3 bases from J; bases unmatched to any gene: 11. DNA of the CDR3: TGTGCCTGGAGTGTGCGAGGGGGCCCAAGGGGTGGAAACACCATATATTTT. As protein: CAWSVRGGPRGGNTIYF.

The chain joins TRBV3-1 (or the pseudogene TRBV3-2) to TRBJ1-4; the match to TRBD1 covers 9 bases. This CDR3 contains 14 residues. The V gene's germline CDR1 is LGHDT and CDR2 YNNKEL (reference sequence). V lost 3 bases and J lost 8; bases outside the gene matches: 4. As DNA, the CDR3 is TGTGCCAGCAGCCACCTTACAGGGGGCGAAAAACTGTTTTTT. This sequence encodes CASSHLTGGEKLFF.

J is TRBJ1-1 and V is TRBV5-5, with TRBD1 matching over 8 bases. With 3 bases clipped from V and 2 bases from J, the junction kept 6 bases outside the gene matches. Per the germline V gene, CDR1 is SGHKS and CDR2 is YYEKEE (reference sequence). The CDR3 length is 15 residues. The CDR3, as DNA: TGTGCCAGCAGCTGGGGGCAGGGGGCCAACACTGAAGCTTTCTTT. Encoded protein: CASSWGQGANTEAFF.